This T cell receptor (beta chain) was sequenced during a study of molecular identifiers for immune sequencing clone quantification. Overall study results and limits: Because of identical TCR molecules sharing a barcode, sizes of highly expanded clones could be underestimated.

The CDR3 covers 15 residues. Looked up from germline, CDR1 is MNHEY and CDR2 is SVGEGT. Trimming took off 0 bases at V and 13 bases at J, with 16 bases between the two ends. As for this clonotype: What it recognizes is unknown.

The use of previously described methods and listed TCR primers produced the bulk TCR libraries. Using its own MiXCR run on the PCR reads, TCRdb lists one record per CDR3 protein. The sample contains 350,000 or so distinct CDR3 sequences, roughly 23% of which appear only once. The sequenced material came from naive CD8+ T cells from blood, with Jurkat cell RNA spiked in. The subset is: FACS-sorted CD8+CD4-CCR7+CD45RA+ naive T cells. The chain recombines TRBV6-2 or TRBV6-3 with TRBJ2-6; a possible D gene is TRBD1 (6 bases). The TCR sequence derives from a human donor in good health. Some libraries in this study had Jurkat cell RNA spiked in. This CDR3 reads CASSYSDSPVRVLTF. CDR3 bases: TGTGCCAGCAGTTACTCGGACAGCCCGGTACGGGTCCTGACTTTC.